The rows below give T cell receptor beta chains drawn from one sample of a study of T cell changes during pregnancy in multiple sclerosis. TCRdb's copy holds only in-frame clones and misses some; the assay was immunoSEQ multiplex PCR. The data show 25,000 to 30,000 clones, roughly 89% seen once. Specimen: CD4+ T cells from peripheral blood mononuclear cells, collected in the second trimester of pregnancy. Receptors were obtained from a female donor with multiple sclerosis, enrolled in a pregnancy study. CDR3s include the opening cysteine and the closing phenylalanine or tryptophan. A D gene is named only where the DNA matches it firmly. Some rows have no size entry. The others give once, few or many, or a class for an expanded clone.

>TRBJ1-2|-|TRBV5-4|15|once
CASSRHGTANYGYTF
TGTGCCAGCAGCAGACACGGAACCGCTAACTATGGCTACACCTTC
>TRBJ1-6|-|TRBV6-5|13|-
CASSYSSNSPLHF
TGTGCCAGCAGTTACTCGAGCAATTCACCCCTCCACTTT
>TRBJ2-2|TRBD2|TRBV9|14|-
CASSASGNTGELFF
TGTGCCAGCAGCGCTAGCGGGAACACCGGGGAGCTGTTTTTT
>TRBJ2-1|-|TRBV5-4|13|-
CASSLVQNNEQFF
TGTGCCAGCAGCTTGGTCCAGAACAATGAGCAGTTCTTC
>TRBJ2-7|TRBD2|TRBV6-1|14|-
CASQTGGASYEQYF
TGTGCCAGCCAAACCGGGGGGGCCTCCTACGAGCAGTACTTC
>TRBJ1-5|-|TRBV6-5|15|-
CASSYSIAQNQPQHF
TGTGCCAGCAGTTACTCGATTGCTCAGAATCAGCCCCAGCATTTT
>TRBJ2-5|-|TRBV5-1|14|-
CASSLEPTHETQYF
TGCGCCAGCAGCTTGGAACCCACTCACGAGACCCAGTACTTC
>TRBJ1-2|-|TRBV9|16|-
CASRSGGGGSNYGYTF
TGTGCCAGCAGATCCGGGGGTGGGGGGTCTAACTATGGCTACACCTTC
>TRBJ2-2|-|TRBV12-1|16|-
CASSPGGGGPTGELFF
TGTGCCAGCAGCCCCGGAGGGGGGGGCCCGACCGGGGAGCTGTTTTTT
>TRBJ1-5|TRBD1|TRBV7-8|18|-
CASSPTYEGQGSNQPQHF
TGTGCCAGCAGCCCCACGTATGAGGGACAGGGGAGCAATCAGCCCCAGCATTTT
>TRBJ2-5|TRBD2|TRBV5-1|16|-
CASSPLLAGAWETQYF
TGCGCCAGCAGCCCCCTCCTAGCGGGGGCGTGGGAGACCCAGTACTTC
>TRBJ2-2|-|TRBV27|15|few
CASSLTQGRTGELFF
TGTGCCAGCAGTTTAACCCAAGGGAGGACCGGGGAGCTGTTTTTT
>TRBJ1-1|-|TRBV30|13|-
CARAEGGTTEAFF
TGTGCCCGCGCCGAGGGGGGGACCACTGAAGCTTTCTTT
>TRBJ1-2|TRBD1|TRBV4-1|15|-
CASSHATGGGYGYTF
TGCGCCAGCAGCCACGCGACAGGGGGCGGCTATGGCTACACCTTC
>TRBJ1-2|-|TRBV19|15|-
CASSIRAGGPDGYTF
TGTGCCAGTAGTATCCGGGCGGGGGGACCGGACGGCTACACCTTC
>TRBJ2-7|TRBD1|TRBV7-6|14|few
CASSPQDRSLLQYF
TGTGCCAGCAGCCCCCAGGACAGGTCCCTCTTGCAGTACTTC
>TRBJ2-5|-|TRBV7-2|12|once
CASSSRVKTQYF
TGTGCCAGCAGTTCTAGAGTGAAGACCCAGTACTTC
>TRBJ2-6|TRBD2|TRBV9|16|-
CASSGSGGSGANVLTF
TGTGCCAGCAGCGGCAGCGGGGGCTCTGGGGCCAACGTCCTGACTTTC
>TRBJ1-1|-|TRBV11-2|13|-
CASSPVLGGEAFF
TGTGCCAGCAGCCCCGTCCTAGGGGGAGAAGCTTTCTTT
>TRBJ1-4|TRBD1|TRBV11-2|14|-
CASSPTGGNEKLFF
TGTGCCAGCAGCCCAACAGGGGGAAATGAAAAACTGTTTTTT
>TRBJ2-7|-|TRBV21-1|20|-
CASTPSGTGGTPKRVSEQYF
TGTGCCAGCACCCCTTCCGGGACAGGGGGCACCCCCAAGAGGGTATCCGAGCAGTACTTC
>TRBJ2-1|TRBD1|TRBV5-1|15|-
CASSPDRGLYNEQFF
TGCGCCAGCAGTCCGGACAGGGGTTTGTACAATGAGCAGTTCTTC
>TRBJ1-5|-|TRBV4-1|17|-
CASSHGWQGLSYQPQHF
TGCGCCAGCAGCCATGGGTGGCAGGGTCTCTCCTATCAGCCCCAGCATTTT
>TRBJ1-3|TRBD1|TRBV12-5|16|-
CASGRNRGISGNTIYF
TGTGCTAGTGGCCGGAACAGGGGTATCTCTGGAAACACCATATATTTT
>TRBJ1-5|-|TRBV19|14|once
CASGSTGTNQPQHF
TGTGCCAGTGGATCCACAGGGACGAATCAGCCCCAGCATTTT
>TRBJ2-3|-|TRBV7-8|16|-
CASSSGAGFGGITQYF
TGTGCCAGCAGCTCCGGGGCAGGTTTTGGGGGCATCACGCAGTATTTT
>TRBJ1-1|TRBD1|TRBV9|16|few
CASSEPGTGRNTEAFF
TGTGCCAGCAGCGAGCCCGGGACAGGGCGGAACACTGAAGCTTTCTTT
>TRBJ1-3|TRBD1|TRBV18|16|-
CASSLSTGLGGNTIYF
TGTGCCAGCTCACTCTCGACAGGGCTGGGTGGAAACACCATATATTTT
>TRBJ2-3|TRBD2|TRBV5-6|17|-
CASSLGTGLAGGGTQYF
TGTGCCAGCAGCTTGGGCACGGGACTAGCGGGCGGGGGCACGCAGTATTTT
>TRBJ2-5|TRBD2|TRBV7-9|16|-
CASSSPAGGFGETQYF
TGTGCCAGCAGCTCACCAGCGGGGGGGTTCGGGGAGACCCAGTACTTC
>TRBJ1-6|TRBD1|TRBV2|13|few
CASRTGGHSPLHF
TGTGCCAGCAGGACAGGGGGCCATTCACCCCTCCACTTT
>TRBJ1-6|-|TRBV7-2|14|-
CASSPQPRDSPLHF
TGTGCCAGCAGCCCACAGCCGAGAGATTCACCCCTCCACTTT
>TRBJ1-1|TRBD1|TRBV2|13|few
CASTRTGTVGAFF
TGTGCCAGCACCCGGACAGGGACGGTGGGAGCTTTCTTT